Following are 16 T cell receptor beta chains from one sample sequenced in a study of T cell changes during pregnancy in multiple sclerosis. Only in-frame clones appear in the TCRdb table, and some are missing; sequencing was by immunoSEQ multiplex PCR. The data show over 20,000 clones, over 85% seen once. The material was CD8+ T cells from peripheral blood mononuclear cells, obtained in the second trimester of pregnancy. These receptor sequences come from a female donor in good health, enrolled as a control in a pregnancy study.

This rearrangement joins TRBV4-1 to TRBJ1-1; D not resolved. The CDR3 has 14 amino acids. The V end was cut by 0 bases, the J end by 4 bases, with 9 bases between. Germline CDR1 MGHRA, CDR2 YSYEKL. The CDR3 reads CASSQDPASTEAFF. In DNA form, the CDR3 reads TGCGCCAGCAGCCAAGACCCCGCCAGCACTGAAGCTTTCTTT.

The V gene is TRBV4-1, the J gene TRBJ1-5; perhaps TRBD1 as D (5 bases). From germline, CDR1 is MGHRA and CDR2 YSYEKL. The CDR3 extends over 16 amino acids. Trimming pared 0 bases from V and 6 bases from J, leaving 15 bases between. For the CDR3, the DNA is TGCGCCAGCAGCCAAGATCTGGCAGGGCGCGGTCAGCCCCAGCATTTT. Its translation: CASSQDLAGRGQPQHF.

The V and J genes are TRBV2 and TRBJ2-2; D ambiguous. The V gene's germline CDR1 is SNHLY and CDR2 FYNNEI. Trimming cost V 1 base and J 6 bases, with 3 bases left between them. The CDR3 is made up of 12 amino acids. CDR3 region: CASSEEPGELFF. The CDR3 bases are TGTGCCAGCAGTGAAGAGCCCGGGGAGCTGTTTTTT.

The CDR3 loop reads CASSLDRTGKNTEAFF. As DNA, the CDR3 is TGTGCCAGCAGCTTAGATCGGACAGGGAAGAACACTGAAGCTTTCTTT. This chain links TRBV7-2 with TRBJ1-1; 8 bases agree with TRBD1. The CDR3 runs to 16 residues. The germline V gene has CDR1 SGHTA and CDR2 FQGNSA. J lost 1 base, V lost 1 base, and 5 bases had no gene match.

The rearrangement joins TRBV5-5 to TRBJ2-1, with D maybe TRBD2 (5 bases). This CDR3 spans 16 amino acids. Germline lookup yields CDR1 SGHKS and CDR2 YYEKEE (reference sequence). The V end was cut by 0 bases, the J end by 3 bases, with 13 bases between. The DNA for the CDR3 is TGTGCCAGCAGCTTGGGGCTAGCAACGATCTACAATGAGCAGTTCTTC. Translated: CASSLGLATIYNEQFF.

CDR3 nucleotide sequence: TGTGCCAGCAGCCCGCCGCCCACAGGATTGAACACTGAAGCTTTCTTT. This encodes CASSPPPTGLNTEAFF. The genes are TRBV7-9 and TRBJ1-1; D perhaps matches TRBD1 (5 bases). The CDR3 has 16 amino acids. CDR1 is SEHNR, CDR2 FQNEAQ, per germline (reference sequence). Trimming cost V 5 bases and J 0 bases, with 16 bases left between them.

J is TRBJ1-4 and V is TRBV14; D gene ambiguous. The germline CDR1 and CDR2 sequences are SGHDN and FVKESK. Trimming left V 2 bases short and J 5 bases short, with 3 bases between. The CDR3 has 12 amino acids. The CDR3 nucleotides read TGTGCCAGCAGCCAACCGAATGAAAAACTGTTTTTT. Translation gives CASSQPNEKLFF.

V and J are TRBV9 and TRBJ2-4; 7 positions agree with TRBD2. Germline CDR1 SGDLS, CDR2 YYNGEE. The V gene end was trimmed by 0 bases and the J gene end by 5 bases; junction bases not matched to a gene: 2. The CDR3 is made up of 14 amino acids. In DNA form, the CDR3 reads TGTGCCAGCAGCGTAGAGGCGGGGGAAAACATTCAGTACTTC. It is translated as CASSVEAGENIQYF.

This clone has more than one count but fewer than ten. V is TRBV6-1 and J is TRBJ2-3; 10 nucleotides agree with TRBD2. V lost 4 bases to trimming and J lost 6 bases; unmatched junction nucleotides: 7. This CDR3 has 15 residues. Germline assignment: CDR1 MNHNS and CDR2 SASEGT. CDR3: CASSGTSGGSDTQYF. The CDR3 region has the DNA TGTGCCAGCAGTGGGACTAGCGGAGGCTCGGATACGCAGTATTTT.

The chain combines TRBV13 with TRBJ2-2, with 15 bases fitting TRBD2. Germline CDR1 reads PRHDT; CDR2 reads FYEKMQ (reference sequence). There are 19 residues in the CDR3. J was trimmed by 2 bases and V by 0 bases; bases with no gene match: 4. CDR3 DNA: TGTGCCAGCAGCTTAGGCCTGGGACTAGCGGGAGGTAACACCGGGGAGCTGTTTTTT. This codes for CASSLGLGLAGGNTGELFF.

The chain uses TRBV5-8 and TRBJ2-3; 13 bases are shared with TRBD2. The CDR3 consists of 17 residues. With 0 bases clipped from V and 6 bases from J, the junction kept 7 bases outside the gene matches. The germline V gene has CDR1 SGHTS and CDR2 YDEGEE. CDR3 region: CASSLGTSGRWGDTQYF. CDR3 sequence (DNA): TGTGCCAGCAGCTTGGGGACTAGCGGGAGATGGGGGGATACGCAGTATTTT.

This clone was observed a single time. V gene TRBV27 combines with J gene TRBJ2-7; D might be TRBD1 (6 bases). Germline V gives CDR1 MNHEY, CDR2 SMNVEV (reference sequence). The CDR3 has 13 residues. V was shortened by 7 bases and J by 0 bases, with 10 bases between the two germline ends. The CDR3 DNA reads TGTGCCAGCAAGGGGGAGAGCTCCTACGAGCAGTACTTC. This sequence encodes CASKGESSYEQYF.

This clone was observed a few times. The chain has TRBV6-4 and TRBJ1-1; TRBD1 matches 11 bases. The J segment lost 4 bases and the V segment lost 2 bases, leaving 0 bases of the junction unmatched. Germline V CDR1 and CDR2: MRHNA, SNTAGT. The CDR3 consists of 14 residues. CDR3 amino acids: CASSDGTGGTEAFF. CDR3 nucleotide sequence: TGTGCCAGCAGTGACGGGACAGGGGGCACTGAAGCTTTCTTT.

The chain is built from TRBV14 and TRBJ2-7; D may be TRBD2 (5 bases). CDR1 and CDR2 from the germline V gene are SGHDN and FVKESK. CDR3 size: 14 residues. Trimming stripped 0 bases from V and 8 bases from J, with 14 bases between. CDR3 amino acids: CASSQDPRDVKQYF. The CDR3 DNA is TGTGCCAGCAGCCAAGATCCACGGGATGTCAAGCAGTACTTC.

V and J are TRBV4-1 and TRBJ2-5; D gene uncertain. Between the trimmed V and J ends, which lost 0 bases and 3 bases, there was a span of 5 bases. Germline V gives CDR1 MGHRA, CDR2 YSYEKL. The CDR3 is 13 residues long. CDR3 sequence: CASSQDSEETQYF. The CDR3 DNA sequence: TGCGCCAGCAGCCAAGATTCAGAAGAGACCCAGTACTTC.

V is TRBV19 and J is TRBJ1-2; tentatively, D is TRBD1 (5 bases). Germline V CDR1 and CDR2: LNHDA, SQIVND (reference sequence). Between the trimmed V and J ends, which lost 3 bases and 4 bases, there was a span of 12 bases. The CDR3 runs to 14 residues. CDR3: CASSMDKNVYGYTF. CDR3 sequence (DNA): TGTGCCAGTAGTATGGACAAAAATGTCTATGGCTACACCTTC.